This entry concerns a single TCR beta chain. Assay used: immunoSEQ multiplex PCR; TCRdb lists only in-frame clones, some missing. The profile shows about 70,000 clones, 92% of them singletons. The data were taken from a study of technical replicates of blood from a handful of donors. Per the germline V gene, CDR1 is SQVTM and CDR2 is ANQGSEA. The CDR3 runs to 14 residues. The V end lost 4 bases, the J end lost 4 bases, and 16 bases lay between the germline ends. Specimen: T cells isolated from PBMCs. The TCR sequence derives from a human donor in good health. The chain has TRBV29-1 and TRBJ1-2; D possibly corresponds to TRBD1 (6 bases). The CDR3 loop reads CSVVLQDSLYGYTF. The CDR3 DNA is TGCAGCGTTGTGCTCCAGGACAGCCTCTATGGCTACACCTTC.